This entry features one T cell receptor (beta chain) sequence. Clones were sequenced by immunoSEQ multiplex PCR, and TCRdb holds only the in-frame ones, with some missing. The repertoire consists of approximately 350,000 clones, with 88% occurring once and the leading ten covering approximately 7.4%. Germline CDR1 reads MNHEY; CDR2 reads SMNVEV (reference sequence). There are 17 residues in the CDR3. J gave up 6 bases and V 6 bases, and 19 bases lay outside the gene matches. The data were obtained in a study of blood T cell repertoires in COVID-19. The chain carries TRBV27 and TRBJ1-2; TRBD1 aligns across 7 bases. Sequenced: peripheral blood. The sequence derives from a woman aged 70-85 years with COVID-19, enrolled during active disease. The CDR3 bases are TGTGCCAGCAGCTTTGCCCCCTCTCGACAGGGAATGGATGGCTACACCTTC. Residues: CASSFAPSRQGMDGYTF.